This T cell receptor (beta chain) was identified during a study of blood T cells in healthy people across ages. Findings of the study overall: With age, beta diversity per million T cells declined roughly linearly, significantly by about 37.

Using a J-beta primer mix together with a sample-barcoded 5' primer, a second PCR was run for roughly 6 to 12 cycles. TCRdb re-called the 5' RACE reads through MiXCR, storing one row per CDR3 protein. The top ten hold around 23% of the sample, which has around 1,800,000 distinct CDR3 sequences, around 40% seen once. In regard to this clonotype: Its matching antigen is unknown.

Germline assignment: CDR1 MGHRA and CDR2 YSYEKL. This CDR3 region has 16 residues. V was pared by 6 bases and J by 6 bases, with 10 bases of the junction left unmatched. The J gene is TRBJ2-3, the V gene TRBV4-1, with 12 bases that match TRBD1. The TCR comes from a human donor in good health. The sample taken for sequencing was blood. CDR3 nucleotide sequence: TGCGCCAGCAGACCCACCCGGGACAGGGGGCCGGATACGCAGTATTTT. Its protein is CASRPTRDRGPDTQYF.